This entry concerns a single T cell receptor (beta chain). The source of the sample is a study of blood T cell repertoires in COVID-19. Whole-study context: Samples representing acute and convalescent COVID-19 were sourced from the United States, Italy and Spain. From T cells, B-cell-depleted T cells, or PBMCs came the material, which was cDNA or gDNA.

CDR3 length equals 13 residues. The V gene lost 6 bases and the J gene lost 3 bases, with 9 bases spanning the gap. In the authors' methods: Amplifying reference gene primers gave estimates of nucleated cell counts. Libraries were prepared by immunoSEQ multiplex PCR; TCRdb keeps only in-frame clonotypes and omits some of them. Clonal size and the V and J genes are those of that table, whereas D and trimming came from the DNA. Among some 400,000 clones listed, around 87% were seen once. This clonotype was sampled from a woman aged 25-40 years with COVID-19, enrolled during active disease. V usage is TRBV12-3 or TRBV12-4 and J usage is TRBJ2-1, with D maybe TRBD2 (5 bases). The sequencing sample was made of peripheral blood. Written as DNA, the CDR3 is TGTGCCAGCAGGGCGGGTGGCTACAATGAGCAGTTCTTC. Translated, it gives CASRAGGYNEQFF.